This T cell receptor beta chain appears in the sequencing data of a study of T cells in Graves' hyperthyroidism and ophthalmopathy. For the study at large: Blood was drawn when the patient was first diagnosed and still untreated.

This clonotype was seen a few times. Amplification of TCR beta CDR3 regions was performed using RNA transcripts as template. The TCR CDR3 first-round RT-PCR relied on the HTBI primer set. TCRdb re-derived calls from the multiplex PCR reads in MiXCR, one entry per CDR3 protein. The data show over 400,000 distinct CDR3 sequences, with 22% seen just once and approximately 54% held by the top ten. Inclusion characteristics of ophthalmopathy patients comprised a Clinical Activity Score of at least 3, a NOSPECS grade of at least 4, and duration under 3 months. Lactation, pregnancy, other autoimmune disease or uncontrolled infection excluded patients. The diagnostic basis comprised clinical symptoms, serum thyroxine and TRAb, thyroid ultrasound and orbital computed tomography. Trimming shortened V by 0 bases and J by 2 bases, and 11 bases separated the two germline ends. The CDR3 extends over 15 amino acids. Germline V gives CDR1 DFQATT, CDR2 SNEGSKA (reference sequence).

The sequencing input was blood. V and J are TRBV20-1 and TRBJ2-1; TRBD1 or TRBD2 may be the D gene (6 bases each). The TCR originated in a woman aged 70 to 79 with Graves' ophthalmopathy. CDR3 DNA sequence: TGCAGTGCTAGAGAAGGGGGGAGGACCTACAATGAGCAGTTCTTC. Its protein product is CSAREGGRTYNEQFF.